The clone carrying this T cell receptor beta chain has at least ten counts. Its antigen is unknown. TCRdb recomputed calls from the RT-PCR reads with MiXCR, one row per CDR3 protein. The sample contains 150,000 to 200,000 distinct CDR3 sequences, about a tenth of which appear only once. The data derive from a study of response to subunit inactivated influenza vaccine. Germline CDR1 is MNHEY and CDR2 is SVGAGI. With 2 bases removed from V and 5 bases from J, the gap between germline ends came to 18 bases. This CDR3 comprises 16 residues. The study's findings and limits: Authors suggested that a seasonal influenza vaccination recruits few new T cells each time.

The clonotype was recovered from a man between 45 and 60 years old who received an inactivated influenza vaccine. Sample: non-naive T cells sorted from PBMCs, taken about 6 weeks after vaccination. J is TRBJ2-5 and V is TRBV6-5, with D possibly called TRBD1 or TRBD2 (6 bases each). DNA for the CDR3: TGTGCCAGCAGTTACGGAACTAGCAAAGGGGGGGAGACCCAGTACTTC. Translating gives CASSYGTSKGGETQYF.